Included here is one T cell receptor beta chain sequence, with context. Some clones are missing from TCRdb's copy, which holds only in-frame ones; the method was immunoSEQ multiplex PCR. The sample shows about 110,000 clones, roughly 90% of them seen only once. The CDR3 is made up of 13 amino acids. Trimming took 5 bases from V and 4 from J; bases not matched to a gene: 5. Germline-derived CDR1 and CDR2 are MNHNY and SVGAGI (reference sequence). This record comes from a study of T cell changes during pregnancy in multiple sclerosis. The receptor was derived from a female donor with multiple sclerosis, enrolled in a pregnancy study. This chain connects TRBV6-6 to TRBJ2-7, with 7 bases lining up with TRBD1. Sequencing was performed on peripheral blood, taken in the third trimester of pregnancy. This CDR3 reads CASSPVTGYEQYF. Written as DNA, the CDR3 is TGTGCCAGCAGTCCGGTGACAGGGTACGAGCAGTACTTC.